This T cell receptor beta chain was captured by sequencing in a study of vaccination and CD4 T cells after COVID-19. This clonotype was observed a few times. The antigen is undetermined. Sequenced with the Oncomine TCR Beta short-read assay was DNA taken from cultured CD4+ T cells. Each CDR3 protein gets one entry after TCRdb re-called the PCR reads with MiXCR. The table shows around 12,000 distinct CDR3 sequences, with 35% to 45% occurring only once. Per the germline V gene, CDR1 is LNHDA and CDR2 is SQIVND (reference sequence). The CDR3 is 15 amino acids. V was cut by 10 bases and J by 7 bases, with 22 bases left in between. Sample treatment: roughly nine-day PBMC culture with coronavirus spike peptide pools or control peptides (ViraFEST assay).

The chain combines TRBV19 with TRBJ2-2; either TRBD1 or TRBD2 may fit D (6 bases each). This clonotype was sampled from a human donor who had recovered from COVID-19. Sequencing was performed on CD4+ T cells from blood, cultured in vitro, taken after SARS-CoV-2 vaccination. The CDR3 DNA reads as TGTGCCACCGGGGGCAAGGCGGGATACAGCGGGGAGCTGTTTTTT. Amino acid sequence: CATGGKAGYSGELFF. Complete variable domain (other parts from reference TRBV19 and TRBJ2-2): DGGITQSPKYLFRKEGQNVTLSCEQNLNHDAMYWYRQDPGQGLRLIYYSQIVNDFQKGDIAEGYSVSREKKESFPLTVTSAQKNPTAFYLCATGGKAGYSGELFFGEGSRLTVL.